A single sample is the source of the 19 T cell receptor beta chains below, sequenced in a study of Tregs in tolerant kidney transplant recipients. Here immunoSEQ multiplex PCR was the method, and the copy in TCRdb shows in-frame clones only, minus some. There are approximately 90,000 clones in the sample; around 94% occur only once, and 4.7% lies in the top ten. The specimen was CD8+ T cells from blood. Receptor source: a human donor in good health.

This chain joins TRBV4-1 and TRBJ2-7; 9 positions agree with TRBD1. CDR3 size: 19 residues. With V trimmed by 1 base and J by 4 bases, 17 bases remained unmatched. Germline lookup yields CDR1 MGHRA and CDR2 YSYEKL. The CDR3 sequence: CASSQGIGQGTWQAYEQYF. The CDR3 DNA sequence: TGCGCCAGCAGCCAAGGGATTGGACAGGGGACCTGGCAGGCTTACGAGCAGTACTTC.

The chain uses TRBV4-1 and TRBJ1-2, with no clear D. The V end lost 8 bases, the J end lost 0 bases, and 13 bases lay between the germline ends. CDR3 length: 14 residues. CDR1 is MGHRA, CDR2 YSYEKL, per germline. The CDR3 region has the DNA TGCGCCAGCGGGTGGAGGGATCCTAACTATGGCTACACCTTC. It encodes CASGWRDPNYGYTF.

The rearrangement links TRBV19 to TRBJ2-5, with a weak D call TRBD1 (6 bases). The CDR3 has 15 residues. From germline, CDR1 is LNHDA and CDR2 SQIVND (reference sequence). Trimming removed 3 bases at V and 1 base at J, with 12 bases between. The DNA of the CDR3 is TGTGCCAGTAGTATCCGCTCAGGGGTCCAAGAGACCCAGTACTTC. This codes for CASSIRSGVQETQYF.

This clone was picked up many times. J is TRBJ2-3 and V is TRBV6-4, with D unresolved. Trimming took off 4 bases at V and 3 bases at J, with 8 bases between the two ends. The CDR3 runs to 13 residues. Germline CDR1 and CDR2: MRHNA and SNTAGT. The CDR3 coding sequence is TGTGCCAGCAGTGTAAGTGGGACAGATACGCAGTATTTT. Amino acid sequence: CASSVSGTDTQYF.

This clone was seen just once. The V and J genes are TRBV6-5 and TRBJ2-2; 11 bases agree with TRBD2. CDR1 is MNHEY, CDR2 SVGAGI, per germline. After removal of 4 bases from V and 7 bases from J, the junction contained 8 bases not matched to a gene. CDR3 length: 16 amino acids. The CDR3 sequence is CASSSPTSGTFGELFF. CDR3 bases: TGTGCCAGCAGTTCTCCGACTAGCGGGACTTTCGGGGAGCTGTTTTTT.

This sequence joins TRBV25-1 and TRBJ2-7; D is undetermined. Trimming took off 6 bases at V and 4 bases at J, with 7 bases between the two ends. CDR1 and CDR2 from the germline V gene are MGHDK and SYGVNS. CDR3 size: 11 residues. Here the CDR3 DNA reads TGTGCCAGCAGCCCCGGTTACGAGCAGTACTTC. Translating gives CASSPGYEQYF.

The chain links TRBV7-9 to TRBJ1-4; D might be TRBD1 (5 bases). Per the germline V gene, CDR1 is SEHNR and CDR2 is FQNEAQ (reference sequence). The CDR3 totals 14 residues. Trimming cost V 5 bases and J 3 bases, with 10 bases left between them. In DNA form, the CDR3 reads TGTGCCAGCAGCCTCGGGGCCGCTAATGAAAAACTGTTTTTT. Protein sequence: CASSLGAANEKLFF.

The chain is built from TRBV15 and TRBJ1-1; no definite D call. With 1 base removed from V and 1 base from J, the gap between germline ends came to 7 bases. The V gene's germline CDR1 is LNHNV and CDR2 YYDKDF (reference sequence). The CDR3 runs to 14 residues. The CDR3 is CATSRVRGNTEAFF. In DNA, the CDR3 is TGTGCCACCAGCAGAGTCCGTGGGAACACTGAAGCTTTCTTT.

About this clone itself: This specimen includes other DNA sequences encoding the same CDR3. The V call is TRBV27, the J call TRBJ2-2; possibly TRBD1 for D (6 bases). The germline gives CDR1 MNHEY, CDR2 SMNVEV (reference sequence). Deletions cut 0 bases from V and 0 bases from J, with 8 bases between. The length of the CDR3 is 16 residues. The CDR3 sequence: CASSLSAGANTGELFF. The CDR3 DNA is TGTGCCAGCAGTTTATCTGCAGGGGCGAACACCGGGGAGCTGTTTTTT.

This chain connects TRBV21-1 to TRBJ2-3; TRBD2, the table's D call, was not compared with the DNA. TRBV21-1 is labeled a pseudogene. The CDR3 has 13 amino acids. The CDR3 nucleotides read TGTGCCAGTAGACTCACGGGGACAGATACGCAGTATTTT. It specifies CASRLTGTDTQYF.

V usage is TRBV5-1 and J usage is TRBJ2-7; D unresolved. There are 11 residues in the CDR3. V lost 1 base and J 3 bases, leaving 2 bases between the germline ends. CDR1 and CDR2 (germline): SGHRS, YFSETQ. CDR3 loop: CASSLFYEQYF. CDR3 in DNA: TGCGCCAGCAGCTTGTTCTACGAGCAGTACTTC.

This chain uses TRBV27 with TRBJ1-1, with 9 bases matching TRBD1. The CDR3 spans 15 residues. The junction had 3 bases not matched to a gene; V was cut back by 4 bases and J by 0 bases. Germline lookup yields CDR1 MNHEY and CDR2 SMNVEV (reference sequence). CDR3 sequence reads: CASSWTGEMNTEAFF. The CDR3 nucleotides are TGTGCCAGCAGTTGGACAGGGGAAATGAACACTGAAGCTTTCTTT.

The count of this clone is one. V gene TRBV5-1 combines with J gene TRBJ2-7; tentatively, D is TRBD1 (6 bases). Germline CDR1 and CDR2: SGHRS and YFSETQ. Trimming left V 2 bases short and J 4 bases short, with 13 bases between. The CDR3 loop spans 14 amino acids. The chain's CDR3 is CASSFDRTTYEQYF. The CDR3 DNA is TGCGCCAGCAGCTTCGACAGGACAACTTACGAGCAGTACTTC.

V usage is TRBV13 and J usage is TRBJ2-1, with 8 bases that match TRBD2. V was pared by 1 base and J by 4 bases, with 3 bases of the junction left unmatched. Germline assignment: CDR1 PRHDT and CDR2 FYEKMQ (reference sequence). The CDR3 contains 15 residues. The CDR3 nucleotides are TGTGCCAGCAGCTTAGTTGGACTAGCTTACAATGAGCAGTTCTTC. This translates into CASSLVGLAYNEQFF.

Notes on this clone: Other DNA sequences from this sample encode an identical CDR3 as well. The rearrangement joins TRBV5-1 to TRBJ2-7; no clear D. Looked up from germline, CDR1 is SGHRS and CDR2 is YFSETQ. This CDR3 contains 11 residues. The V end lost 3 bases, the J end lost 1 base, and 2 bases lay between the germline ends. CDR3 sequence: CASSSSYEQYF. In nucleotides, the CDR3 is TGCGCCAGCAGCTCTTCCTACGAGCAGTACTTC.

The rearrangement uses TRBV7-9 and TRBJ1-1; no firm D call. Germline CDR1 and CDR2: SEHNR and FQNEAQ (reference sequence). V was trimmed by 0 bases and J by 2 bases, leaving 7 bases between them. The length of the CDR3 is 14 residues. The CDR3 DNA reads TGTGCCAGCAGCTTAGCAGGGATCAACACTGAAGCTTTCTTT. Encoded protein: CASSLAGINTEAFF.

This chain joins TRBV6-5 and TRBJ2-7, with a tentative D call TRBD1 (7 bases). Trimming took off 2 bases at V and 2 bases at J, with 10 bases between the two ends. This CDR3 is built from 14 residues. CDR1 MNHEY and CDR2 SVGAGI come from the germline V gene. CDR3 nucleotide sequence: TGTGCCAGCAGTTACGACAGGGAGGCCTACGAGCAGTACTTC. It specifies CASSYDREAYEQYF.

This clone was counted a single time. This chain links TRBV4-1 with TRBJ2-7; the D is unclear. This CDR3 has 13 amino acids. Trimming took 6 bases from V and 6 from J, leaving 15 bases between them. Per the germline V gene, CDR1 is MGHRA and CDR2 is YSYEKL. This CDR3 reads CASSRSTSGEQYF. In nucleotides, the CDR3 is TGCGCCAGCAGTCGTTCGACGTCCGGCGAGCAGTACTTC.

This clone was observed once. V usage is TRBV13 and J usage is TRBJ2-7, with 10 bases lining up with TRBD1. The CDR3 has 16 amino acids. V gave up 2 bases and J gave up 2 bases; unmatched junction bases: 6. Germline values: CDR1 PRHDT, CDR2 FYEKMQ (reference sequence). The CDR3 nucleotides are TGTGCCAGCAGCTTAAGATATGGGACAGGGGCCTACGAGCAGTACTTC. Translated, it gives CASSLRYGTGAYEQYF.